Listed here are 29 T cell receptor beta chains from one sample, sequenced in a study of cytomegalovirus exposure and HLA in healthy donors. Clones were read by immunoSEQ multiplex PCR, and TCRdb kept only the in-frame ones, dropping some. The sample lists about 250,000 clones; less than 90% were seen once. The sequenced material came from PBMCs. Receptor source: a man aged 18 to 30 in good health and CMV-seropositive.

The rearrangement uses TRBV7-3 and TRBJ2-7; 10 bases match TRBD2. Germline V gene data show CDR1 as SGHTA and CDR2 as FQGTGA. V shed 4 bases, J shed 4 bases, and the junction held 10 bases outside the gene matches. This CDR3 has 16 residues. The DNA of the CDR3 is TGTGCCAGCAGCTCGCGACCGGGACTAGCGATTTACGAGCAGTACTTC. Translated, it gives CASSSRPGLAIYEQYF.

The chain couples TRBV4-2 to TRBJ2-3; 12 nucleotides align to TRBD2. The trim removed 4 bases at V and 8 bases at J, leaving 10 bases unmatched. The CDR3 has 16 residues. Germline CDR1 reads LGHNA; CDR2 reads YNFKEQ. The CDR3 region is CASSRQRTSGEGTQYF. The CDR3 coding sequence is TGTGCCAGCAGCCGACAGAGGACTAGCGGGGAAGGTACGCAGTATTTT.

The chain uses TRBV7-2 and TRBJ2-3; TRBD2 might be the D (5 bases). The CDR3 loop spans 14 amino acids. Deletions cut 4 bases from V and 3 bases from J, with 11 bases between. The germline gives CDR1 SGHTA, CDR2 FQGNSA. CDR3 nucleotide sequence: TGTGCCAGCAGCTCCCTTACTAGGACAGATACGCAGTATTTT. Translating gives CASSSLTRTDTQYF.

This chain joins TRBV9 and TRBJ1-2; D might be TRBD1 (5 bases). The germline CDR1 and CDR2 sequences are SGDLS and YYNGEE. The CDR3 has 14 residues. The V and J ends lost 0 bases and 4 bases respectively, with 10 bases between them. CDR3 sequence (DNA): TGTGCCAGCAGCGTAGCGGAGGGGTCCTATGGCTACACCTTC. Protein product: CASSVAEGSYGYTF.

The chain recombines TRBV27 with TRBJ1-4, with TRBD1 as a possible D gene (6 bases). Germline V gene lookup returns CDR1 MNHEY and CDR2 SMNVEV (reference sequence). V lost 6 bases and J 7 bases, leaving 21 bases between the germline ends. The CDR3 has 16 residues. CDR3 in amino acids: CASSPSQGRSLEKLFF. CDR3 DNA sequence: TGTGCCAGCAGCCCAAGTCAGGGGAGATCTCTTGAAAAACTGTTTTTT.

The J gene is TRBJ1-5, the V gene TRBV19; weak D call: TRBD1 (6 bases). The CDR3 has 16 residues. Trimming stripped 3 bases from V and 0 bases from J, with 12 bases between. Germline CDR1 is LNHDA and CDR2 is SQIVND (reference sequence). The chain's CDR3 is CASSMAQGRSNQPQHF. CDR3 DNA sequence: TGTGCCAGTAGTATGGCACAGGGTCGTAGCAATCAGCCCCAGCATTTT.

The J gene is TRBJ1-2, the V gene TRBV5-1; 11 nucleotides agree with TRBD1. V trimming: 3 bases; J trimming: 9 bases; junction bases outside the gene matches: 4. CDR3 length equals 13 residues. Germline values: CDR1 SGHRS, CDR2 YFSETQ. Here the CDR3 reads CASSSDRGQSYTF. The CDR3, as DNA: TGCGCCAGCAGCTCGGACAGGGGGCAAAGCTACACCTTC.

The chain recombines TRBV5-1 with TRBJ2-7; D not certain. The length of the CDR3 is 13 residues. The ends were cut back, 2 bases at V and 0 bases at J, with 6 bases in the middle. Germline V gives CDR1 SGHRS, CDR2 YFSETQ. The CDR3 sequence is CASSFFPSYEQYF. The CDR3 nucleotides are TGCGCCAGCAGCTTTTTTCCCTCCTACGAGCAGTACTTC.

The rearrangement joins TRBV7-6 to TRBJ2-7, with D perhaps TRBD2 (6 bases). V was cut by 1 base and J by 2 bases, with 15 bases left in between. This CDR3 is built from 16 residues. Germline V gives CDR1 SGHVS, CDR2 FNYEAQ. CDR3: CASSLVGGKPAYEQYF. The CDR3 DNA reads as TGTGCCAGCAGCTTAGTGGGAGGAAAACCCGCCTACGAGCAGTACTTC.

J is TRBJ1-5 and V is TRBV28; TRBD1 agrees at 11 bases. The CDR3 loop spans 16 amino acids. V lost 6 bases, J lost 3 bases, and 7 bases stayed unmatched. In germline, CDR1 is MDHEN, CDR2 SYDVKM. CDR3 amino acids: CASSEWTGGLNQPQHF. The CDR3 nucleotides read TGTGCCAGCAGCGAATGGACAGGGGGCCTCAATCAGCCCCAGCATTTT.

The chain couples TRBV6-1 to TRBJ1-5; no reliable D call. Trimming took 6 bases from V and 6 from J, leaving 15 bases between them. The CDR3 totals 14 residues. Looked up from germline, CDR1 is MNHNS and CDR2 is SASEGT. CDR3 sequence reads: CASRSRRPSQPQHF. The DNA for the CDR3 is TGTGCCAGCAGAAGCCGGCGGCCTAGTCAGCCCCAGCATTTT.

The chain recombines TRBV18 with TRBJ2-7, with 9 bases matching TRBD1. With 2 bases clipped from V and 2 bases from J, the junction kept 10 bases outside the gene matches. The CDR3 extends over 17 amino acids. CDR1 and CDR2 from the germline V gene are KGHSH and LQKENI. CDR3 nucleotides: TGTGCCAGCTCACCAAACACTCCGGGACAGGGCCCCTACGAGCAGTACTTC. Its translation: CASSPNTPGQGPYEQYF. Combining the CDR3 with reference TRBV18 and TRBJ2-7 gives the whole variable domain NAGVMQNPRHLVRRRGQEARLRCSPMKGHSHVYWYRQLPEEGLKFMVYLQKENIIDESGMPKERFSAEFPKEGPSILRIQQVVRGDSAAYFCASSPNTPGQGPYEQYFGPGTRLTVT.

The chain combines TRBV30 with TRBJ2-7; D unresolved. The CDR3 extends over 12 amino acids. With 3 bases removed from V and 6 bases from J, the gap between germline ends came to 12 bases. CDR1 GTSNPN and CDR2 SVGIG come from the germline V gene (reference sequence). The CDR3 reads CAWSHPPAEQYF. In DNA, the CDR3 is TGTGCCTGGAGCCATCCACCTGCCGAGCAGTACTTC.

The chain couples TRBV27 to TRBJ2-3; 9 nucleotides line up with TRBD1. The junction had 6 bases not matched to a gene; V was cut back by 4 bases and J by 4 bases. This CDR3 has 15 residues. Per the germline V gene, CDR1 is MNHEY and CDR2 is SMNVEV (reference sequence). In DNA form, the CDR3 reads TGTGCCAGCAGTTATGGGACAGGGAGGTCAGATACGCAGTATTTT. This encodes CASSYGTGRSDTQYF.

The V gene is TRBV30, the J gene TRBJ1-2, with D uncertain. Germline V gene sequence: CDR1 GTSNPN, CDR2 SVGIG (reference sequence). The CDR3 is 11 residues long. Between the trimmed V and J ends, which lost 4 bases and 4 bases, there was a span of 7 bases. CDR3 nucleotide sequence: TGTGCCTGGACATCTTTCTATGGCTACACCTTC. Translated: CAWTSFYGYTF.

V is TRBV28 and J is TRBJ2-1; TRBD2 matches 13 bases. V gave up 7 bases and J gave up 2 bases; unmatched junction bases: 11. The CDR3 is 18 amino acids. Germline values: CDR1 MDHEN, CDR2 SYDVKM. The chain's CDR3 is CASNKLAGGPSPYNEQFF. The CDR3 bases are TGTGCCAGCAATAAACTAGCGGGAGGGCCTAGTCCCTACAATGAGCAGTTCTTC.

The gene calls are TRBV6-1 and TRBJ2-2, with a weak D call TRBD2 (6 bases). Germline assignment: CDR1 MNHNS and CDR2 SASEGT. The CDR3 sequence is 17 residues long. V lost 3 bases and J lost 4, with 18 bases in between. The CDR3 protein is CASSDRLGGSSTGELFF. The CDR3 region has the DNA TGTGCCAGCAGTGATCGCTTGGGAGGTTCTTCCACCGGGGAGCTGTTTTTT.

The chain combines TRBV7-2 with TRBJ2-7, with a tentative D call TRBD1 (6 bases). In germline, CDR1 is SGHTA, CDR2 FQGNSA. The V end lost 4 bases, the J end lost 4 bases, and 11 bases lay between the germline ends. CDR3 length: 13 residues. The CDR3 coding sequence is TGTGCCAGCAGCTCAATCACAGGGTACGAGCAGTACTTC. Its translation is CASSSITGYEQYF.

The chain is built from TRBV6-1 and TRBJ1-2; tentatively, D is TRBD1 (5 bases). V was shortened by 2 bases and J by 4 bases, with 20 bases between the two germline ends. CDR3 length: 17 residues. Per the germline V gene, CDR1 is MNHNS and CDR2 is SASEGT. The CDR3 region is CASSEWSGGSGGYGYTF. CDR3 nucleotides: TGTGCCAGCAGTGAATGGTCGGGGGGGTCGGGAGGCTATGGCTACACCTTC.

V and J are TRBV6-4 and TRBJ2-7, with D perhaps TRBD1 (5 bases). Germline loops: CDR1 MRHNA, CDR2 SNTAGT. Trimming pared 4 bases from V and 1 base from J, leaving 11 bases between. The CDR3 totals 14 residues. The CDR3 spells CASSVNRFSYEQYF. CDR3 DNA: TGTGCCAGCAGTGTGAACAGGTTTTCCTACGAGCAGTACTTC.

This sequence joins TRBV5-1 and TRBJ1-1; no clear D. Germline CDR1 and CDR2: SGHRS and YFSETQ. V lost 2 bases, J lost 1 base, and 12 bases lay in between. This CDR3 is built from 15 residues. Here the CDR3 reads CASSFGAGWNTEAFF. The CDR3 region has the DNA TGCGCCAGCAGCTTTGGAGCGGGGTGGAACACTGAAGCTTTCTTT.

CDR3 sequence (DNA): TGTGCCAGCAGTGAAGCGGAAAAGGGCAATCAGCCCCAGCATTTT. Protein sequence: CASSEAEKGNQPQHF. The V and J genes are TRBV2 and TRBJ1-5; D gene uncertain. The CDR3 has 15 residues. V lost 0 bases and J 2 bases, leaving 8 bases between the germline ends. In germline, CDR1 is SNHLY, CDR2 FYNNEI. Combining the CDR3 with reference TRBV2 and TRBJ1-5 gives the whole variable domain EPEVTQTPSHQVTQMGQEVILRCVPISNHLYFYWYRQILGQKVEFLVSFYNNEISEKSEIFDDQFSVERPDGSNFTLKIRSTKLEDSAMYFCASSEAEKGNQPQHFGDGTRLSIL.

The V gene is TRBV19, the J gene TRBJ1-2; D remains unclear. The V gene lost 4 bases and the J gene lost 5 bases, with 11 bases spanning the gap. The CDR3 is made up of 13 amino acids. CDR1 and CDR2 from the germline V gene are LNHDA and SQIVND (reference sequence). Here the CDR3 DNA reads TGTGCCAGTAGTAGCGGGATAGGGTATGGCTACACCTTC. Residues: CASSSGIGYGYTF.

This rearrangement joins TRBV29-1 to TRBJ1-1; D is unresolved. CDR3 length: 12 residues. Germline V gives CDR1 SQVTM, CDR2 ANQGSEA. The V gene lost 6 bases and the J gene lost 1 base, with 9 bases spanning the gap. The CDR3 sequence: CSVEGKNTEAFF. Here the CDR3 DNA reads TGCAGCGTCGAGGGCAAGAACACTGAAGCTTTCTTT.

V usage is TRBV7-9 and J usage is TRBJ2-7, with 9 bases aligning to TRBD1. The germline gives CDR1 SEHNR, CDR2 FQNEAQ (reference sequence). This CDR3 has 19 residues. Unmatched junction bases numbered 19, after V lost 5 bases and J lost 2 bases. In DNA form, the CDR3 reads TGTGCCAGCAGCCCAAGTCCGGGACAGGGAAGATACCCGGCCTACGAGCAGTACTTC. Translating gives CASSPSPGQGRYPAYEQYF.

The V and J genes are TRBV4-2 and TRBJ2-7, with 9 bases lining up with TRBD2. V gave up 0 bases and J gave up 3 bases; unmatched junction bases: 3. The length of the CDR3 is 15 residues. Germline V gives CDR1 LGHNA, CDR2 YNFKEQ. The CDR3 is CASSQDSGSFYEQYF. CDR3 in DNA: TGTGCCAGCAGCCAAGATAGCGGGAGTTTCTACGAGCAGTACTTC.

The rearrangement uses TRBV15 and TRBJ2-2; unclear D gene. The CDR3 contains 15 residues. V dropped 3 bases and J dropped 4 bases, with 12 bases sitting between them. Germline-derived CDR1 and CDR2 are LNHNV and YYDKDF (reference sequence). CDR3 sequence: CATSRDVVLTGELFF. The DNA of the CDR3 is TGTGCCACCAGCAGGGATGTAGTTCTCACCGGGGAGCTGTTTTTT.

The chain carries TRBV30 and TRBJ2-7; 11 bases line up with TRBD1. With V trimmed by 1 base and J by 5 bases, 1 base remained unmatched. The CDR3 is 13 amino acids. Germline V gene lookup returns CDR1 GTSNPN and CDR2 SVGIG (reference sequence). CDR3 DNA: TGTGCCTGGAGTGGGGGACAGGGGGACGAGCAGTACTTC. This sequence encodes CAWSGGQGDEQYF.

In this sample, this clone turned up once. V is TRBV27 and J is TRBJ2-2; possible D gene TRBD2, 5 bases. With 4 bases removed from V and 2 bases from J, the gap between germline ends came to 11 bases. CDR1 and CDR2 (germline): MNHEY, SMNVEV (reference sequence). The CDR3 totals 15 residues. The CDR3 is CASSWRGLNTGELFF. CDR3 coding DNA: TGTGCCAGCAGTTGGAGAGGGCTTAACACCGGGGAGCTGTTTTTT.